This entry features one T cell receptor beta chain sequence. Investigators divided CD4+ cells into CD45RA+ naive and CD45RA-negative memory subsets. CDR3 length equals 15 residues. Trimming removed 3 bases at V and 0 bases at J, with 8 bases between. Germline-derived CDR1 and CDR2 are LNHDA and SQIVND (reference sequence). This specimen belongs to a study of shared clonotypes between healthy human individuals. Clones were read by immunoSEQ multiplex PCR, and TCRdb kept only the in-frame ones, dropping some. The sample lists some 1 million clones, about 77% occurring once. J is TRBJ2-2 and V is TRBV19; D is unresolved. Sequenced: memory CD4+ T cells sorted from blood. Described subset: CD45RA-negative fraction. The sequence derives from a man between 18 and 29 years old in good health. The DNA of the CDR3 is TGTGCCAGTAGTATTAGTCTAGCGAACACCGGGGAGCTGTTTTTT. Its translation: CASSISLANTGELFF.